This entry features one TCR beta chain sequence. The entry originates in a study of blood T cell repertoires in COVID-19. Generated by immunoSEQ multiplex PCR, the TCRdb table keeps only in-frame clones and is missing some. The data hold around 470,000 clones, with 89% observed a single time. Seattle-derived patients entered the study during active infection and were followed longitudinally. V trimming: 5 bases; J trimming: 1 base; junction bases outside the gene matches: 4. Per germline, CDR1 SGHDT and CDR2 YYEEEE. This CDR3 contains 15 residues. Sequenced sample: peripheral blood. The source of this sequence is a man between 18 and 29 years old with COVID-19, enrolled during active disease. The chain links TRBV5-6 to TRBJ2-5, with 11 bases lining up with TRBD2. The CDR3 coding sequence is TGTGCCAGCAGTTCTAGCGGGGGGCCCCAAGAGACCCAGTACTTC. This codes for CASSSSGGPQETQYF.